This TCR beta chain was sequenced during a study of cytomegalovirus exposure and HLA in healthy donors. Study in general: The Caucasian-associated ancestry cluster contained roughly four fifths of the approximately 420 genotyped donors.

With 60 Vbeta and 13 Jbeta primers, the PCR was carried out. Method: immunoSEQ multiplex PCR; TCRdb's copy keeps in-frame clones and lacks some. The sample lists approximately 120,000 clones, about 80% occurring once. Germline V gene lookup returns CDR1 MNHEY and CDR2 SVGAGI. The CDR3 runs to 14 residues. Trimming pared 6 bases from V and 8 bases from J, leaving 19 bases between. Specimen: PBMCs. The TCR comes from a man younger than 35 in good health and CMV-seronegative. The chain uses TRBV6-5 and TRBJ1-2, with D maybe TRBD1 (6 bases). The CDR3 region has the DNA TGTGCCAGCAGCCCCACCCGGGCAGGGGACGGCTACACCTTC. Its protein product is CASSPTRAGDGYTF.